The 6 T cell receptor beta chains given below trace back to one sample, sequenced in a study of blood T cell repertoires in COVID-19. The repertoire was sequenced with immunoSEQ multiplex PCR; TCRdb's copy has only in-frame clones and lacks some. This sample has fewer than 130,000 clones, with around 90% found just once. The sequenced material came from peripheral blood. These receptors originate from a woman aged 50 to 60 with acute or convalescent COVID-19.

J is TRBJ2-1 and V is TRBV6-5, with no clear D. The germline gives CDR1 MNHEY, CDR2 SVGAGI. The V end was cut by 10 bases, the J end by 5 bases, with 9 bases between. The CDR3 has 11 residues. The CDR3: CAIRGNNEQFF. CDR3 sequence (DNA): TGTGCCATCCGAGGAAACAATGAGCAGTTCTTC.

CDR3 sequence reads: CASSPMADGAYEQYF. In DNA, the CDR3 is TGTGCCAGCTCACCAATGGCGGATGGAGCCTACGAGCAGTACTTC. V and J are TRBV18 and TRBJ2-7; no reliable D call. The V and J ends lost 2 bases and 2 bases respectively, with 13 bases between them. CDR3 length equals 15 residues. Germline V gene sequence: CDR1 KGHSH, CDR2 LQKENI.

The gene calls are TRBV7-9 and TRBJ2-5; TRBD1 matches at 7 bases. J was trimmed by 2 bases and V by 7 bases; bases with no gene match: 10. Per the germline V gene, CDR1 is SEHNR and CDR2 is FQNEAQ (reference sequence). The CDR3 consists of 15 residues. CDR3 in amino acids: CASTPIGTAQETQYF. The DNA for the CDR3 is TGTGCCAGCACCCCGATAGGGACAGCTCAAGAGACCCAGTACTTC.

CDR3 nucleotides: TGTGCCAGCAGCTTAGTAGCGGGAGCAGAGAACGAGCAGTACTTC. Translated, it gives CASSLVAGAENEQYF. The chain combines TRBV7-9 with TRBJ2-7; 9 positions match TRBD2. J gave up 5 bases and V 1 base, and 6 bases lay outside the gene matches. CDR1 and CDR2 from the germline V gene are SEHNR and FQNEAQ (reference sequence). The CDR3 has 15 residues.

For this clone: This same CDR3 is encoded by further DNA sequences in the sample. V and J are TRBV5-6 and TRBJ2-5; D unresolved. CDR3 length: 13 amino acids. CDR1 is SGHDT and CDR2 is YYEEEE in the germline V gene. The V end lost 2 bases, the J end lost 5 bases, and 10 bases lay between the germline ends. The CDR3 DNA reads TGTGCCAGCAGCTTAGTATCGCGGGAGACCCAGTACTTC. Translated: CASSLVSRETQYF.

CDR3 sequence reads: CASSLRGDHYGYTF. CDR3 sequence (DNA): TGTGCCAGCAGTTTACGCGGGGACCACTATGGCTACACCTTC. The V call is TRBV27, the J call TRBJ1-2; D is possibly TRBD1 (5 bases). The CDR3 is made up of 14 amino acids. Germline loops: CDR1 MNHEY, CDR2 SMNVEV (reference sequence). Trimming pared 2 bases from V and 3 bases from J, leaving 10 bases between.